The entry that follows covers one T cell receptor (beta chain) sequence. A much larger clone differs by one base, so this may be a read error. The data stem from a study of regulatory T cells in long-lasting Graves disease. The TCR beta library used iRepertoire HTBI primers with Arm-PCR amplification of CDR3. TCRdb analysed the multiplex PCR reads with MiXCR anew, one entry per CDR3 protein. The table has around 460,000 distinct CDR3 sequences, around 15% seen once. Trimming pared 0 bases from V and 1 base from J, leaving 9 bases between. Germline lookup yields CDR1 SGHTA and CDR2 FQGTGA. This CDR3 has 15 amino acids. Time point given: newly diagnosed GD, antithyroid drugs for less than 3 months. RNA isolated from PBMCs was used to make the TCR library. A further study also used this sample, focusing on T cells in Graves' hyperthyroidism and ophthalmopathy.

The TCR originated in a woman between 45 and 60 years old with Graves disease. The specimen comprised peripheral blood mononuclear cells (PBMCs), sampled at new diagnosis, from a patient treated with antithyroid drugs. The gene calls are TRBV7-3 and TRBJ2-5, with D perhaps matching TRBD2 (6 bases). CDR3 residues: CASSLTEGPQETQYF. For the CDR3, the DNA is TGTGCCAGCAGCTTAACGGAGGGACCCCAAGAGACCCAGTACTTC.